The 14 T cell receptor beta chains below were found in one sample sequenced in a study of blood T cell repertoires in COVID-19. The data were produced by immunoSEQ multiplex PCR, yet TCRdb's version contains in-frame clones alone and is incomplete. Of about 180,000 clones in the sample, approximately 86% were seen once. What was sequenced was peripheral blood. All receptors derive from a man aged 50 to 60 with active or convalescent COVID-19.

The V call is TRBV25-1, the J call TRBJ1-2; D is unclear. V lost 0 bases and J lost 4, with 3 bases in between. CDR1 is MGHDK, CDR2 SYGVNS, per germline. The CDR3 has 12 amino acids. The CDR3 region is CASSEYFYGYTF. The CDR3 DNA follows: TGTGCCAGCAGTGAATACTTCTATGGCTACACCTTC.

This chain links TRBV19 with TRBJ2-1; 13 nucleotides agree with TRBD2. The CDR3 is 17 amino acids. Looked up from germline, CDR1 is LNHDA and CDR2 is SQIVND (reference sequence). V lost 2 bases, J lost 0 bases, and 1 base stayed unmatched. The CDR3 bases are TGTGCCAGTAGTATACGGACTAGCGGGAGCTCCTACAATGAGCAGTTCTTC. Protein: CASSIRTSGSSYNEQFF.

CDR3 DNA sequence: TGTGCCAGCAGCCAAGTACAGGGCTCAGCTTTCTTT. Its protein product is CASSQVQGSAFF. The chain couples TRBV3-1 (or the pseudogene TRBV3-2) to TRBJ1-1; D is perhaps TRBD1 (6 bases). The V end was cut by 1 base, the J end by 10 bases, with 10 bases between. This CDR3 has 12 residues. CDR1 and CDR2 (germline): LGHDT, YNNKEL (reference sequence).

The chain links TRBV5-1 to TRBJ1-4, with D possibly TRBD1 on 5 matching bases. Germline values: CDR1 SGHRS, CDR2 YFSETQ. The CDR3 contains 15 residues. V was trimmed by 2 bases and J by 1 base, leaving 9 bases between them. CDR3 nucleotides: TGCGCCAGCAGCTTAAGGGGTGAAACTAATGAAAAACTGTTTTTT. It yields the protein CASSLRGETNEKLFF.

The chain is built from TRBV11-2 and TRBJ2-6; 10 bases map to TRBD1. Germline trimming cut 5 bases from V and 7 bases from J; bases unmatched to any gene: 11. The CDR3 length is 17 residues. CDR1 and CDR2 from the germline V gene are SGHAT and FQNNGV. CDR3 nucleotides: TGTGCCAGCAGCAGGGACAGGGGAAGGCTGGGAGCCAACGTCCTGACTTTC. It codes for CASSRDRGRLGANVLTF. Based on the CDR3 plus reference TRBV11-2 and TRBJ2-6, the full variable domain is EAGVAQSPRYKIIEKRQSVAFWCNPISGHATLYWYQQILGQGPKLLIQFQNNGVVDDSQLPKDRFSAERLKGVDSTLKIQPAKLEDSAVYLCASSRDRGRLGANVLTFGAGSRLTVL.

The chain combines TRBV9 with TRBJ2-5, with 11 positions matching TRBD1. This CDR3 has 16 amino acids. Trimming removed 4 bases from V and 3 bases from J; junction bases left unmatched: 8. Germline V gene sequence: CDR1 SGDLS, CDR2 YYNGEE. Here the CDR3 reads CASSPGQGVLKETQYF. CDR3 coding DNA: TGTGCCAGCAGCCCGGGACAGGGGGTTCTCAAAGAGACCCAGTACTTC.

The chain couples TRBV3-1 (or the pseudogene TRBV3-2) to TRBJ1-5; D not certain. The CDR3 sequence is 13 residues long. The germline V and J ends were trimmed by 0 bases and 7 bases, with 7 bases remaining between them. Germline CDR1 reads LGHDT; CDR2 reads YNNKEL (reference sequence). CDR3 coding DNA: TGTGCCAGCAGCCAAGATTGGGCCCAGCCCCAGCATTTT. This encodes CASSQDWAQPQHF.

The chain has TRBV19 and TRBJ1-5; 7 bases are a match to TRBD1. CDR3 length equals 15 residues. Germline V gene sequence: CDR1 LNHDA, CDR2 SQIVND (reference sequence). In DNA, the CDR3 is TGTGCGGTATCCGACAGGGCATACCCCAATCAGCCCCAGCATTTT. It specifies CAVSDRAYPNQPQHF.

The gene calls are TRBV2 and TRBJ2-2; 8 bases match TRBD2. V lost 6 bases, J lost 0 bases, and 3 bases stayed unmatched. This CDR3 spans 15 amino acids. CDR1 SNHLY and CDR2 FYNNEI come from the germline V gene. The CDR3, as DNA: TGTGCCAGCAGGCGGGAGGCAGCGAACACCGGGGAGCTGTTTTTT. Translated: CASRREAANTGELFF.

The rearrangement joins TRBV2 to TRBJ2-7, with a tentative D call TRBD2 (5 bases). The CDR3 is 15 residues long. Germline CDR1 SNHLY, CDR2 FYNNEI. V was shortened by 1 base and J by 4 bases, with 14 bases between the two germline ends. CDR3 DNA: TGTGCCAGCAGTGAAGGGCCGAGGGCAGCGTACGAGCAGTACTTC. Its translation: CASSEGPRAAYEQYF.

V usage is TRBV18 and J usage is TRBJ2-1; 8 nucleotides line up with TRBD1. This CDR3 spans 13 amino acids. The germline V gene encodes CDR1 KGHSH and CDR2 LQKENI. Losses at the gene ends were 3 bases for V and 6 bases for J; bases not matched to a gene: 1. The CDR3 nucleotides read TGTGCCAGCTCACCTGGACAGGGCAATGAGCAGTTCTTC. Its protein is CASSPGQGNEQFF.

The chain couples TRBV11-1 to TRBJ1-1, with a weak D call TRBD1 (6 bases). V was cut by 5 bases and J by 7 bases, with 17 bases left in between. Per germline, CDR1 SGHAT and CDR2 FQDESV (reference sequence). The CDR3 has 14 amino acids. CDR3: CASSVRSGQFEAFF. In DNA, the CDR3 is TGTGCCAGCAGCGTCCGCTCCGGACAGTTTGAAGCTTTCTTT.

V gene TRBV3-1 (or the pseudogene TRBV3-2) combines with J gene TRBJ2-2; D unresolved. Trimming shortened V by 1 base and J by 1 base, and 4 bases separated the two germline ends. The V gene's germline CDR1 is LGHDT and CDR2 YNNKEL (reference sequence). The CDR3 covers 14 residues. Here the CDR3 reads CASSQGQNTGELFF. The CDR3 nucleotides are TGTGCCAGCAGCCAAGGACAGAACACCGGGGAGCTGTTTTTT.

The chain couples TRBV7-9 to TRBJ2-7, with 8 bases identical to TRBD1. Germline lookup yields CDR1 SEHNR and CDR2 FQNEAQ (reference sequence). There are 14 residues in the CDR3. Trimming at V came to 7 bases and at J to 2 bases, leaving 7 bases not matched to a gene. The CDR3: CASNRQGPTYEQYF. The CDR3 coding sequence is TGTGCCAGCAACAGACAGGGGCCAACCTACGAGCAGTACTTC.